This passage covers 16 T cell receptor beta chains from one sample sequenced in a study of shared clonotypes between healthy human individuals (dated by TCRdb to about 2020). The method behind the library was the immunoSEQ multiplex PCR assay. TCRdb mirrors the immuneACCESS table, restricted to in-frame sequences. Some clones are absent from its copies; in checked studies, under half trace to an unresolved V gene, and the reason for the others is unknown. This sample is represented by some 87,000 clones; 60% to 70% of them were singletons. Together, the top ten hold 45% to 55% of the sample. Material: memory CD8+ T cells sorted from blood. Sample cell subset or site, as interpreted from the label and publication: CD45RO+ cells pooled with CCR7-negative TemRA cells. The receptor source for this set is a man aged 25-40 years in good health.

This clone has a count of ten or more. V gene TRBV5-1 combines with J gene TRBJ1-1; TRBD1 is a possible D gene (5 bases). This CDR3 is 14 amino acids long. Germline lookup yields CDR1 SGHRS and CDR2 YFSETQ. Deletions cut 6 bases from V and 2 bases from J, with 14 bases between. The CDR3 here is CASKTGTDNTEAFF. In DNA form, the CDR3 reads TGCGCCAGCAAAACCGGGACGGATAACACTGAAGCTTTCTTT.

The chain combines TRBV7-7 with TRBJ1-4; D gene ambiguous. CDR1 is SSHAT, CDR2 FNYEAQ, per germline (reference sequence). There are 16 residues in the CDR3. V gave up 6 bases and J gave up 0 bases, with 14 bases separating them. The CDR3 reads CASSPVLGATNEKLFF. The DNA for the CDR3 is TGTGCCAGCAGTCCCGTACTCGGCGCAACTAATGAAAAACTGTTTTTT.

The chain's CDR3 is CASSFTGIDEQFF. DNA for the CDR3: TGTGCCAGTAGTTTTACAGGGATCGATGAGCAGTTCTTC. The chain is built from TRBV19 and TRBJ2-1; possibly TRBD1 for D (6 bases). This CDR3 has 13 amino acids. The V end lost 5 bases, the J end lost 8 bases, and 13 bases lay between the germline ends. Germline V CDR1 and CDR2: LNHDA, SQIVND (reference sequence).

V usage is TRBV6-1 and J usage is TRBJ2-7, with no clear D. V lost 8 bases and J 1 base, leaving 9 bases between the germline ends. The germline gives CDR1 MNHNS, CDR2 SASEGT. This CDR3 region has 12 residues. The CDR3, as DNA: TGTGCCAGCCCTTCGGCGTCCTACGAGCAGTACTTC. This gives the protein CASPSASYEQYF.

V is TRBV27 and J is TRBJ2-7, with 11 bases lining up with TRBD2. Germline V CDR1 and CDR2: MNHEY, SMNVEV (reference sequence). The CDR3 totals 17 residues. Trimming took 5 bases from V and 3 from J; bases not matched to a gene: 12. CDR3 sequence reads: CASSPNRLAGLIYEQYF. The CDR3 nucleotides are TGTGCCAGCAGTCCAAACAGACTAGCGGGACTGATCTACGAGCAGTACTTC.

The rearrangement links TRBV21-1 to TRBJ2-6. TRBV21-1 is described as a pseudogene. The CDR3 sequence is 13 residues long. The CDR3 DNA follows: TGTGCCAGCAGCAGCTCTGGGGCCAACGTCCTGACTTTC. The encoded protein is CASSSSGANVLTF.

The V and J genes are TRBV5-1 and TRBJ2-7; 9 bases fit TRBD2. Germline trimming cut 5 bases from V and 3 bases from J; bases unmatched to any gene: 6. Germline V lookup: CDR1 SGHRS, CDR2 YFSETQ. The CDR3 has 14 amino acids. The CDR3 DNA reads TGCGCCAGCAGACCCGGACTAGCGTTCTACGAGCAGTACTTC. It yields the protein CASRPGLAFYEQYF.

This clone occurred many times. The gene calls are TRBV7-9 and TRBJ1-1, with 12 positions matching TRBD1. CDR1 is SEHNR, CDR2 FQNEAQ, per germline (reference sequence). The V segment lost 6 bases and the J segment 4 bases; nucleotides outside the gene matches: 12. The length of the CDR3 is 17 residues. Written as DNA, the CDR3 is TGTGCCAGCAGGGATTCCGGGGGACAGGGGGCGGGCACTGAAGCTTTCTTT. Protein: CASRDSGGQGAGTEAFF.

CDR3 nucleotides: TGTGCCAGCAGCAATACAGGAGACGTTTCCTACGAGCAGTACTTC. Translated, it gives CASSNTGDVSYEQYF. The chain carries TRBV7-6 and TRBJ2-7, with D perhaps matching TRBD1 (5 bases). The CDR3 has 15 amino acids. Germline lookup yields CDR1 SGHVS and CDR2 FNYEAQ. Trimming took off 5 bases at V and 1 base at J, with 15 bases between the two ends.

This chain joins TRBV7-2 and TRBJ2-2; 10 positions agree with TRBD2. After removal of 3 bases from V and 7 bases from J, the junction contained 8 bases not matched to a gene. Per germline, CDR1 SGHTA and CDR2 FQGNSA. The CDR3 contains 16 residues. CDR3 sequence reads: CASSFSGRTIGGELFF. CDR3 DNA: TGTGCCAGCAGCTTTAGCGGGAGGACCATCGGCGGGGAGCTGTTTTTT.

This clone appeared once. A far more abundant clone sits one base away, making this likely a read error. The V call is TRBV11-2, the J call TRBJ2-7, with D unresolved. The germline CDR1 and CDR2 sequences are SGHAT and FQNNGV. The V end was cut by 5 bases, the J end by 2 bases, with 10 bases between. CDR3 length equals 13 residues. The chain's CDR3 is CASSIRPTYEQYF. In DNA, the CDR3 is TGTGCCAGCAGCATCAGGCCGACCTACGAGCAGTACTTC.

The rearrangement uses TRBV28 and TRBJ2-7; D remains ambiguous. CDR1 and CDR2 from the germline V gene are MDHEN and SYDVKM. The CDR3 contains 14 residues. V was clipped by 2 bases and J by 2 bases, with 10 bases between them. The chain's CDR3 is CASSLGSRAYEQYF. The CDR3 nucleotides read TGTGCCAGCAGTTTAGGAAGTCGGGCCTACGAGCAGTACTTC. The full variable domain, in which reference TRBV28 and TRBJ2-7 provide the parts outside the CDR3, is DVKVTQSSRYLVKRTGEKVFLECVQDMDHENMFWYRQDPGLGLRLIYFSYDVKMKEKGDIPEGYSVSREKKERFSLILESASTNQTSMYLCASSLGSRAYEQYFGPGTRLTVT.

This chain joins TRBV4-1 and TRBJ1-1; 10 bases map to TRBD1. Germline V CDR1 and CDR2: MGHRA, YSYEKL. The CDR3 sequence is 16 residues long. The junction had 2 bases not matched to a gene; V was cut back by 1 base and J by 0 bases. The CDR3 region has the DNA TGCGCCAGCAGCCAAGGGACAGGGGGAATGAACACTGAAGCTTTCTTT. It yields the protein CASSQGTGGMNTEAFF.

This clone occurred a few times. The J gene is TRBJ1-2, the V gene TRBV13, with 8 bases that match TRBD1. The trim removed 4 bases at V and 4 bases at J, leaving 8 bases unmatched. CDR1 and CDR2 from the germline V gene are PRHDT and FYEKMQ (reference sequence). The CDR3 runs 15 residues. CDR3: CASSSDWTGSYGYTF. In nucleotides, the CDR3 is TGTGCCAGCAGCTCGGATTGGACAGGGAGCTATGGCTACACCTTC.

The rearrangement joins TRBV27 to TRBJ2-7; TRBD1 matches at 9 bases. This CDR3 has 15 residues. V trimming: 7 bases; J trimming: 1 base; junction bases outside the gene matches: 8. Germline loops: CDR1 MNHEY, CDR2 SMNVEV (reference sequence). Written as DNA, the CDR3 is TGTGCCAGCACCTTATCGACAGGGGGGTCCTACGAGCAGTACTTC. Encoded protein: CASTLSTGGSYEQYF.

This clone occurred once. J is TRBJ2-1 and V is TRBV5-1, with 9 nucleotides matching TRBD2. Germline values: CDR1 SGHRS, CDR2 YFSETQ. V shed 4 bases and J 8 bases; nucleotides not matched to a gene: 16. CDR3 length: 17 amino acids. The CDR3 sequence: CASSPMVAGVTLDEQFF. CDR3 nucleotides: TGCGCCAGCAGCCCTATGGTAGCGGGAGTAACGTTAGATGAGCAGTTCTTC.